Listed here are 22 T cell receptor beta chains from one sample, sequenced in a study of blood T cell repertoires in COVID-19 (dated by TCRdb to between 2020 and 2021). Library generation was performed with the immunoSEQ multiplex PCR assay. Entries here come from immuneACCESS through TCRdb and include only in-frame sequences with V and J called. Some clones fail to appear in such tables; in the studies checked, an unresolved V gene covers under half of the shortfall, and the cause of the remainder is unknown. The sample includes about 130,000 clones, with more than 60% observed a single time. Of the sample, about 1.9% is held by the ten largest clones. What was sequenced was peripheral blood. Receptor source: a woman aged 70-85 years with acute or convalescent COVID-19.

The J gene is TRBJ2-5, the V gene TRBV7-9; 7 nucleotides match TRBD1. The CDR3 spans 13 residues. With V trimmed by 5 bases and J by 3 bases, 3 bases remained unmatched. Germline V gene sequence: CDR1 SEHNR, CDR2 FQNEAQ (reference sequence). The CDR3 DNA reads TGTGCCAGCAGCGTTGGGACAGAAGAGACCCAGTACTTC. Translating gives CASSVGTEETQYF.

CDR3 sequence: CASSLDSGRNTEAFF. DNA of the CDR3: TGCGCCAGCAGCTTGGATTCGGGGAGGAACACTGAAGCTTTCTTT. This chain connects TRBV5-1 to TRBJ1-1, with unresolved D. Germline values: CDR1 SGHRS, CDR2 YFSETQ. The CDR3 contains 15 residues. V was cut by 0 bases and J by 1 base, with 10 bases left in between. Combining the CDR3 with reference TRBV5-1 and TRBJ1-1 gives the whole variable domain KAGVTQTPRYLIKTRGQQVTLSCSPISGHRSVSWYQQTPGQGLQFLFEYFSETQRNKGNFPGRFSGRQFSNSRSEMNVSTLELGDSALYLCASSLDSGRNTEAFFGQGTRLTVV.

The chain has TRBV10-3 and TRBJ2-7; 11 bases align to TRBD1. The CDR3 runs 14 residues. CDR1 and CDR2 (germline): ENHRY, SYGVKD. Trimming at V came to 7 bases and at J to 3 bases, leaving 5 bases not matched to a gene. The CDR3 loop reads CAITPGTGGYEQYF. CDR3 coding DNA: TGTGCCATCACCCCGGGGACAGGGGGCTACGAGCAGTACTTC.

The chain has TRBV28 and TRBJ2-1, with TRBD2 matching 10 bases. CDR3 length: 19 amino acids. The germline V gene encodes CDR1 MDHEN and CDR2 SYDVKM. V was clipped by 5 bases and J by 2 bases; unmatched bases: 15. For the CDR3, the DNA is TGTGCCAGCAGTCCCCTTCGGGGTAGCGGGAGGACTGCCTACAATGAGCAGTTCTTC. It yields the protein CASSPLRGSGRTAYNEQFF.

V is TRBV27 and J is TRBJ2-7; D not certain. Trimming left V 0 bases short and J 0 bases short, with 12 bases between. Germline V CDR1 and CDR2: MNHEY, SMNVEV (reference sequence). The CDR3 loop spans 16 amino acids. The CDR3: CASSLSPLRNSYEQYF. CDR3 DNA sequence: TGTGCCAGCAGTTTATCCCCACTCCGTAACTCCTACGAGCAGTACTTC.

The chain recombines TRBV27 with TRBJ2-3; D gene unclear. The V gene lost 4 bases and the J gene lost 1 base, with 9 bases spanning the gap. The CDR3 contains 14 residues. From germline, CDR1 is MNHEY and CDR2 SMNVEV (reference sequence). The CDR3, as DNA: TGTGCCAGCAGTTCCGTCAGTCGCACAGATACGCAGTATTTT. Protein product: CASSSVSRTDTQYF.

The rearrangement joins TRBV19 to TRBJ2-2; TRBD1 is a possible D gene (6 bases). The ends were cut back, 7 bases at V and 0 bases at J, with 9 bases in the middle. The germline CDR1 and CDR2 sequences are LNHDA and SQIVND (reference sequence). The CDR3 consists of 14 residues. The DNA of the CDR3 is TGTGCCAGTACCAGGGGCGCGAACACCGGGGAGCTGTTTTTT. Protein product: CASTRGANTGELFF.

This CDR3 is CASSLVGDRVANTIYF. The DNA of the CDR3 is TGTGCCAGCAGCTTAGTGGGGGACAGGGTCGCAAACACCATATATTTT. V gene TRBV7-3 combines with J gene TRBJ1-3; 9 positions agree with TRBD1. The V gene end was trimmed by 2 bases and the J gene end by 6 bases; junction bases not matched to a gene: 8. This CDR3 contains 16 residues. CDR1 and CDR2 from the germline V gene are SGHTA and FQGTGA.

This clone was recorded only once. The chain couples TRBV28 to TRBJ1-5; no clear D gene. The CDR3 is 16 amino acids. V gave up 1 base and J gave up 0 bases, with 10 bases separating them. Looked up from germline, CDR1 is MDHEN and CDR2 is SYDVKM. CDR3 loop: CASSLYASVSNQPQHF. As DNA, the CDR3 is TGTGCCAGCAGTTTATATGCTTCAGTTAGCAATCAGCCCCAGCATTTT.

The chain combines TRBV7-2 with TRBJ1-6, with TRBD1 matching over 7 bases. The CDR3 consists of 15 residues. The germline gives CDR1 SGHTA, CDR2 FQGNSA. The V segment lost 4 bases and the J segment 8 bases; nucleotides outside the gene matches: 8. The CDR3, as DNA: TGTGCCAGCAGCTCGCTTCAGGGGGGTTATTCACCCCTCCACTTT. This codes for CASSSLQGGYSPLHF.

This clone was seen only once. This chain uses TRBV7-3 with TRBJ2-1; 10 nucleotides line up with TRBD2. V shed 2 bases and J 7 bases; nucleotides not matched to a gene: 5. Germline V gives CDR1 SGHTA, CDR2 FQGTGA. This CDR3 is 15 amino acids long. The CDR3 DNA is TGTGCCAGCAGCTTACTAGCGGGGGATATTAATGAGCAGTTCTTC. Amino acid sequence: CASSLLAGDINEQFF.

This clone was observed once. The chain combines TRBV28 with TRBJ2-7, with D possibly matching TRBD1 (6 bases). The CDR3 extends over 13 amino acids. Germline loops: CDR1 MDHEN, CDR2 SYDVKM. Trimming took off 9 bases at V and 3 bases at J, with 15 bases between the two ends. DNA of the CDR3: TGTGCCAGTGGGGAACAGGGCTACTACGAGCAGTACTTC. It yields the protein CASGEQGYYEQYF. Based on the CDR3 plus reference TRBV28 and TRBJ2-7, the full variable domain is DVKVTQSSRYLVKRTGEKVFLECVQDMDHENMFWYRQDPGLGLRLIYFSYDVKMKEKGDIPEGYSVSREKKERFSLILESASTNQTSMYLCASGEQGYYEQYFGPGTRLTVT.

CDR3 sequence: CASSLQGGSYEQYF. As DNA, the CDR3 is TGTGCCAGCAGCTTGCAGGGTGGCTCCTACGAGCAGTACTTC. The chain recombines TRBV5-4 with TRBJ2-7; possibly TRBD1 for D (5 bases). The germline V gene encodes CDR1 SGHNT and CDR2 YYREEE (reference sequence). Trimming shortened V by 1 base and J by 0 bases, and 8 bases separated the two germline ends. CDR3 length: 14 residues.

The CDR3 bases are TGTGCCAGCAGCTTACAGGGCGGGAACACTGAAGCTTTCTTT. It is translated as CASSLQGGNTEAFF. The chain couples TRBV11-3 to TRBJ1-1; a possible D gene is TRBD1 (5 bases). Germline V gene data show CDR1 as SGHNT and CDR2 as YENEEA. This CDR3 is 14 amino acids long. V was shortened by 2 bases and J by 1 base, with 8 bases between the two germline ends.

This chain connects TRBV5-1 to TRBJ2-5; 8 positions match TRBD2. J lost 1 base, V lost 0 bases, and 5 bases had no gene match. The CDR3 is 16 amino acids. Germline lookup yields CDR1 SGHRS and CDR2 YFSETQ. CDR3 bases: TGCGCCAGCAGCTTGGCCCCCGGGGGGGGCCAAGAGACCCAGTACTTC. This codes for CASSLAPGGGQETQYF.

The table lists this clone with a few counts. This chain joins TRBV3-1 (or the pseudogene TRBV3-2) and TRBJ1-2, with D possibly being TRBD1 (5 bases). Trimming took off 1 base at V and 8 bases at J, with 8 bases between the two ends. CDR1 LGHDT and CDR2 YNNKEL come from the germline V gene (reference sequence). CDR3 length: 12 amino acids. DNA for the CDR3: TGTGCCAGCAGCCAAGGGGGGGACGGCTACACCTTC. Amino acid sequence: CASSQGGDGYTF.

This clone was seen a single time. Germline and junction disagree at one end, which may indicate a read error. The gene calls are TRBV7-8 and TRBJ1-1, with D unresolved. Germline CDR1 SGHVS, CDR2 FQNEAQ. The CDR3 extends over 14 amino acids. CDR3 in DNA: TGTGCCAGCAGTTTAGGTTCGAGGAACACTGAAGCTTTCTTT. This gives the protein CASSLGSRNTEAFF.

This clone showed up just once. The chain combines TRBV9 with TRBJ2-1; a weak D match, TRBD1 (6 bases). Trimming removed 3 bases at V and 5 bases at J, with 18 bases between. Germline values: CDR1 SGDLS, CDR2 YYNGEE. The CDR3 length is 16 residues. CDR3 DNA: TGTGCCAGCAGCGGATGGTATATTGGACAGAACAATGAGCAGTTCTTC. This codes for CASSGWYIGQNNEQFF.

This chain uses TRBV5-1 with TRBJ2-2; TRBD1 agrees at 7 bases. Germline lookup yields CDR1 SGHRS and CDR2 YFSETQ. The CDR3 runs to 14 residues. Unmatched junction bases numbered 3, after V lost 3 bases and J lost 4 bases. Here the CDR3 DNA reads TGCGCCAGCAGCTCTGGACAGGCCACCGGGGAGCTGTTTTTT. The encoded protein is CASSSGQATGELFF.

This clone was counted at least ten times. J is TRBJ1-1 and V is TRBV5-6; 7 bases line up with TRBD1. The CDR3 has 13 residues. J lost 4 bases, V lost 3 bases, and 3 bases had no gene match. Germline CDR1 is SGHDT and CDR2 is YYEEEE. This CDR3 reads CASSWGQSTEAFF. The CDR3 DNA reads TGTGCCAGCAGCTGGGGACAGAGCACTGAAGCTTTCTTT.

This chain links TRBV15 with TRBJ2-3; TRBD2 might be the D (6 bases). The V gene lost 0 bases and the J gene lost 9 bases, with 7 bases spanning the gap. Per germline, CDR1 LNHNV and CDR2 YYDKDF (reference sequence). CDR3 length: 12 amino acids. DNA of the CDR3: TGTGCCACCAGCAGAGAGGCGGGAACGCAGTATTTT. As protein: CATSREAGTQYF. Supplemented by reference TRBV15 and TRBJ2-3, the full variable domain reads DAMVIQNPRYQVTQFGKPVTLSCSQTLNHNVMYWYQQKSSQAPKLLFHYYDKDFNNEADTPDNFQSRRPNTSFCFLDIRSPGLGDTAMYLCATSREAGTQYFGPGTRLTVL.

V is TRBV24-1 and J is TRBJ1-2; no firm D call. The CDR3 loop spans 13 amino acids. V was cut by 4 bases and J by 4 bases, with 9 bases left in between. The germline CDR1 and CDR2 sequences are KGHDR and SFDVKD. The CDR3: CATSDLDFYGYTF. In nucleotides, the CDR3 is TGTGCCACCAGTGACCTAGACTTCTATGGCTACACCTTC.